Following are 16 T cell receptor beta chains from one sample sequenced in a study of human T cells and chemical hapten exposure. Time point defined: pre-sensitization, week 0. Specified treatment: therapeutic diphenylcyclopropenone sensitization with weekly scalp DPC. TCRdb recomputed calls from the RACE reads with MiXCR, one row per CDR3 protein. Among over 300,000 distinct CDR3 sequences, around 5.5% were seen once, and the ten largest hold just over 2.5%. The sequencing used whole blood, collected in connection with sensitization to the hapten diphenylcyclopropenone (DPC). Receptors originate from a woman aged 45 to 65 with alopecia areata. Some clones in this sample may be carry-over from other donors' samples.

This clonotype was detected ten times or more. This chain connects TRBV6-5 to TRBJ2-1, with 8 bases lining up with TRBD1. The V and J ends lost 2 bases and 9 bases, in that order; junction bases with no gene match: 9. Germline V gene lookup returns CDR1 MNHEY and CDR2 SVGAGI. The CDR3 has 15 amino acids. The CDR3 is CASSYGGQGLSEQFF. As DNA, the CDR3 is TGTGCCAGCAGTTACGGTGGACAGGGTTTAAGTGAGCAGTTCTTC.

Many counts were recorded for this clonotype. The chain uses TRBV6-2 or TRBV6-3 and TRBJ2-7; the match to TRBD2 covers 9 bases. Germline V lookup: CDR1 MNHEY, CDR2 SVGEGT. Unmatched junction bases numbered 5, after V lost 7 bases and J lost 1 base. The CDR3 sequence is 14 residues long. The CDR3 loop reads CASNAGGSSYEQYF. CDR3 nucleotide sequence: TGTGCCAGCAACGCGGGAGGGAGTTCCTACGAGCAGTACTTC.

This clonotype showed up many times. The chain has TRBV29-1 and TRBJ2-5; 7 bases are a match to TRBD2. Germline values: CDR1 SQVTM, CDR2 ANQGSEA. With 4 bases clipped from V and 1 base from J, the junction kept 12 bases outside the gene matches. The CDR3 covers 16 residues. CDR3 nucleotide sequence: TGCAGCGTTGCGTTGGCTCTAGCGGCTCTCCAAGAGACCCAGTACTTC. This gives the protein CSVALALAALQETQYF.

In its sample, this clonotype was seen many times. V and J are TRBV6-2 or TRBV6-3 and TRBJ2-7; the match to TRBD2 covers 9 bases. The CDR3 runs 13 residues. With 4 bases clipped from V and 7 bases from J, the junction kept 5 bases outside the gene matches. CDR1 MNHEY and CDR2 SVGEGT come from the germline V gene. CDR3 in DNA: TGTGCCAGCAGTTTTAGCGGGAGTGGTGAGCAGTACTTC. Amino acids: CASSFSGSGEQYF.

Many counts were recorded for this clonotype. This sequence joins TRBV4-1 and TRBJ2-1; a possible D gene is TRBD1 (6 bases). This CDR3 comprises 17 residues. Germline assignment: CDR1 MGHRA and CDR2 YSYEKL. With 3 bases removed from V and 2 bases from J, the gap between germline ends came to 17 bases. The CDR3 loop reads CASSQGRGWLTYNEQFF. CDR3 in DNA: TGCGCCAGCAGCCAGGGCAGGGGCTGGCTAACCTACAATGAGCAGTTCTTC.

This clonotype was seen a handful of times. The rearrangement links TRBV18 to TRBJ2-3; D could derive from TRBD1 or TRBD2 (5 bases each). The ends were cut back, 5 bases at V and 5 bases at J, with 20 bases in the middle. The CDR3 sequence is 16 residues long. The V gene's germline CDR1 is KGHSH and CDR2 LQKENI. The CDR3 is CASSSRTSVQGDTQYF. CDR3 sequence (DNA): TGTGCCAGCTCATCGAGGACTTCCGTGCAGGGAGATACGCAGTATTTT.

The gene calls are TRBV6-6 and TRBJ2-2; 7 positions match TRBD2. CDR1 MNHNY and CDR2 SVGAGI come from the germline V gene (reference sequence). Trimming cost V 6 bases and J 3 bases; bases outside gene matches: 7. This CDR3 contains 15 residues. As DNA, the CDR3 is TGTGCCAGCAGCAGGACTGGGGGGGACACCGGGGAGCTGTTTTTT. This translates into CASSRTGGDTGELFF.

The chain has TRBV5-6 and TRBJ2-1, with no clear D. V lost 0 bases to trimming and J lost 12 bases, with 7 bases between them. Germline V gives CDR1 SGHDT, CDR2 YYEEEE. The CDR3 sequence is 11 residues long. CDR3 sequence reads: CASSLASLQFF. The DNA of the CDR3 is TGTGCCAGCAGCTTGGCGTCTTTGCAGTTCTTC.

There are many counts of this clonotype. The chain employs TRBV18 and TRBJ2-3; D remains unclear. V lost 2 bases, J lost 0 bases, and 9 bases lay in between. This CDR3 comprises 15 residues. Germline lookup yields CDR1 KGHSH and CDR2 LQKENI. CDR3 in DNA: TGTGCCAGCTCACCATCTGCGAGTAGCACAGATACGCAGTATTTT. It yields the protein CASSPSASSTDTQYF.

CDR3 bases: TGTGCCAGCAGTTACTCGATGGGTCCCGACTCTGGGGCCAACGTCCTGACTTTC. Its protein product is CASSYSMGPDSGANVLTF. This sequence joins TRBV6-2 or TRBV6-3 and TRBJ2-6; D call uncertain. V gave up 0 bases and J gave up 0 bases, with 12 bases separating them. CDR3 length equals 18 residues. The V gene's germline CDR1 is MNHEY and CDR2 SVGEGT.

The rearrangement uses TRBV4-1 and TRBJ2-7, with D perhaps matching TRBD2 (7 bases). CDR1 is MGHRA, CDR2 YSYEKL, per germline. V was trimmed by 1 base and J by 0 bases, leaving 13 bases between them. CDR3 length equals 16 residues. CDR3 coding DNA: TGCGCCAGCAGCCAAGCGGGGGGCGGTAGCTCCTACGAGCAGTACTTC. Encoded protein: CASSQAGGGSSYEQYF.

This clonotype was detected many times. The J gene is TRBJ2-7, the V gene TRBV6-6; no firm D call. Per germline, CDR1 MNHNY and CDR2 SVGAGI (reference sequence). CDR3 size: 12 residues. Trimming pared 2 bases from V and 6 bases from J, leaving 8 bases between. This CDR3 reads CASSYRAGEQYF. As DNA, the CDR3 is TGTGCCAGCAGTTACAGGGCCGGCGAGCAGTACTTC.

The rearrangement uses TRBV29-1 and TRBJ1-1; perhaps TRBD1 as D (5 bases). The CDR3 covers 11 residues. CDR1 SQVTM and CDR2 ANQGSEA come from the germline V gene. V was pared by 3 bases and J by 8 bases, with 10 bases between. This CDR3 is CSVEGREEAFF. The DNA for the CDR3 is TGCAGCGTTGAGGGGCGCGAGGAAGCTTTCTTT.

This clonotype was recorded at least ten times. The chain couples TRBV5-1 to TRBJ2-1; TRBD2 agrees at 12 bases. Germline CDR1 is SGHRS and CDR2 is YFSETQ. The CDR3 runs 17 residues. V gave up 7 bases and J gave up 4 bases; unmatched junction bases: 12. The CDR3 region is CASWRLAGGNPYNEQFF. CDR3 in DNA: TGCGCCAGCTGGAGGCTAGCGGGGGGGAACCCATACAATGAGCAGTTCTTC.

This clonotype was seen repeatedly, ten times or more. This sequence joins TRBV12-3 or TRBV12-4 and TRBJ2-3; unclear D gene. The CDR3 consists of 13 residues. Between the trimmed V and J ends, which lost 6 bases and 0 bases, there was a span of 7 bases. The CDR3 region has the DNA TGTGCCAGCAGCCTCTCCAGCACAGATACGCAGTATTTT. Protein: CASSLSSTDTQYF.

This clonotype was observed a handful of times. The gene calls are TRBV20-1 and TRBJ2-1; 13 nucleotides align to TRBD2. The CDR3 loop spans 16 amino acids. Losses at the gene ends were 0 bases for V and 7 bases for J; bases not matched to a gene: 6. Germline loops: CDR1 DFQATT, CDR2 SNEGSKA (reference sequence). DNA of the CDR3: TGCAGTGCTAGAGATATTACGGGACTAGCGGGGAATGAGCAGTTCTTC. Translation gives CSARDITGLAGNEQFF.